This T cell receptor beta chain derives from a study of CD8+CD57+ T cells in acquired aplastic anemia. Overall study findings and caveats: Patient and control CD8+ Simpson's diversity was not significantly different.

Regarding this clonotype: As yet, its antigen is unknown. At one boundary the junction diverges from the germline segment, which might be a read error.

Germline lookup yields CDR1 SGHAT and CDR2 FQNNGV. CDR3 length: 17 amino acids. TCR beta VDJ and CDR3 profiling used genomic DNA as template. TCRdb re-analysed the reads in MiXCR, keeping a single row per CDR3 protein. The table lists about 220,000 distinct CDR3 sequences, about a third of them singletons. The source of this sequence is a human donor in good health, serving as a control. Sequenced input: sorted CD4+, CD8+, or CD8+CD57+ T cells (not recorded which) from PBMCs. V is TRBV11-2 and J is TRBJ2-4; 10 positions agree with TRBD2. The CDR3 nucleotides are TGTGCCAGCAGTCGAAAAATCCTAGCGGGAGACAAAAACATTCGGTACTTC. Translated: CASSRKILAGDKNIRYF.